One and the same sample provided the 4 T cell receptor beta chains below, sequenced in a study of early T cells in non-severe SARS-CoV-2 infection. TCRdb itself ran the 5' RACE reads through MiXCR, one entry per CDR3 protein. The sample lists about 83,000 distinct CDR3 sequences, about 10% occurring once. The source material was whole blood, sampled at baseline. The origin of the receptors is an adult who was a healthcare worker with PCR-confirmed SARS-CoV-2 infection or an uninfected control (not recorded which).

The sample holds a few counts of this clonotype. The chain couples TRBV5-1 to TRBJ2-2; 14 positions agree with TRBD2. CDR3 length: 18 residues. The V segment lost 4 bases and the J segment 2 bases; nucleotides outside the gene matches: 7. Germline V gives CDR1 SGHRS, CDR2 YFSETQ. CDR3 bases: TGCGCCAGCAGCCTAGGGACTAGCGGGAGTGAAAACACCGGGGAGCTGTTTTTT. Protein product: CASSLGTSGSENTGELFF.

This clonotype turned up a few times. The chain has TRBV2 and TRBJ2-1; 9 bases fit TRBD2. The V gene end was trimmed by 4 bases and the J gene end by 10 bases; junction bases not matched to a gene: 8. Germline values: CDR1 SNHLY, CDR2 FYNNEI. The CDR3 spans 14 residues. The CDR3 spells CASSGVPSGTEQFF. CDR3 DNA: TGTGCCAGCAGTGGTGTCCCTAGCGGGACGGAGCAGTTCTTC.

CDR3 in DNA: TGTGCCAGCAGCTTAGAGGGACTGGCGGCCAATGAGCAGTTCTTC. This encodes CASSLEGLAANEQFF. This chain links TRBV7-9 with TRBJ2-1; TRBD2 might be the D (6 bases). V lost 1 base and J lost 6, with 13 bases in between. CDR1 and CDR2 (germline): SEHNR, FQNEAQ (reference sequence). The length of the CDR3 is 15 residues.

This clonotype turned up a few times. The V and J genes are TRBV11-2 and TRBJ2-7; D is uncertain. V lost 3 bases and J 3 bases, leaving 12 bases between the germline ends. CDR1 is SGHAT and CDR2 is FQNNGV in the germline V gene. CDR3 length: 14 amino acids. In DNA form, the CDR3 reads TGTGCCAGCAGCTTGATGGACCCTCTCTACGAGCAGTACTTC. This encodes CASSLMDPLYEQYF.